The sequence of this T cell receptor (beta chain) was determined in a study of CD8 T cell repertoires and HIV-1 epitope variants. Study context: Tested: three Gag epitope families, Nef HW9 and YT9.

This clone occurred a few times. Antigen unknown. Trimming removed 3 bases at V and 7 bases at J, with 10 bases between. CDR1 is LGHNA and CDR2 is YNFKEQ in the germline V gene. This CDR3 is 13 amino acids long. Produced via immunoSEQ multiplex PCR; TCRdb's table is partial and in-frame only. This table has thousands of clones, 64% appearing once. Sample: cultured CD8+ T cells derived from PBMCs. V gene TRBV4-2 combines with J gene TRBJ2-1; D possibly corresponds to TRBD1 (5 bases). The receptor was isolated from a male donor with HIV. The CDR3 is CASSQARVNEQFF. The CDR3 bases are TGTGCCAGCAGCCAGGCCAGGGTTAATGAGCAGTTCTTC.